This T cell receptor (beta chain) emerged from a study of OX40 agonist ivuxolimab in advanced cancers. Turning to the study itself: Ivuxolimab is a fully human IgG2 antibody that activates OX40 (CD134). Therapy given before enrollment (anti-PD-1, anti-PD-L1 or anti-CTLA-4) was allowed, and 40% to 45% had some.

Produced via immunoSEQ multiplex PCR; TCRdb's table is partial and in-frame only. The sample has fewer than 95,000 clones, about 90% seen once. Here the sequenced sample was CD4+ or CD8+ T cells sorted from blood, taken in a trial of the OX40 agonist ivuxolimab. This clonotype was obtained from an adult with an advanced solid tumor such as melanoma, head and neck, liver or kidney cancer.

The CDR3 DNA is TGTGCCAGCAGCTTCAGCAACGTGGCGGGAAACACCATATATTTT. Protein sequence: CASSFSNVAGNTIYF. The chain uses TRBV7-9 and TRBJ1-3; D is uncertain. V was shortened by 3 bases and J by 4 bases, with 13 bases between the two germline ends. Germline V gene lookup returns CDR1 SEHNR and CDR2 FQNEAQ (reference sequence). This CDR3 spans 15 amino acids.